These 23 T cell receptor beta chains were sequenced from one sample in a study of blood T cell repertoires in COVID-19. The repertoire was sequenced with immunoSEQ multiplex PCR; TCRdb's copy has only in-frame clones and lacks some. The table lists about 120,000 clones, approximately 85% of them singletons. The specimen was peripheral blood. Source of these receptors: a man between 35 and 55 years old with acute or convalescent COVID-19.

Concerning this clone itself: Other DNA sequences of this sample code for an identical CDR3. V and J are TRBV11-2 and TRBJ2-7, with 9 bases aligning to TRBD1. The CDR3 totals 12 residues. V lost 5 bases, J lost 4 bases, and 0 bases stayed unmatched. CDR1 and CDR2 from the germline V gene are SGHAT and FQNNGV. As DNA, the CDR3 is TGTGCCAGCAGCGGACAGGGGTACGAGCAGTACTTC. Its protein product is CASSGQGYEQYF.

The chain links TRBV14 to TRBJ2-1, with 7 positions matching TRBD1. J lost 0 bases, V lost 4 bases, and 6 bases had no gene match. Germline CDR1 and CDR2: SGHDN and FVKESK. The CDR3 has 16 residues. CDR3 DNA sequence: TGTGCCAGCAGCCGGCCGACAGGGCCCTCCTACAATGAGCAGTTCTTC. Its protein product is CASSRPTGPSYNEQFF.

The chain carries TRBV19 and TRBJ1-1; D is possibly TRBD1 (6 bases). The CDR3 length is 14 residues. Germline V gives CDR1 LNHDA, CDR2 SQIVND (reference sequence). V dropped 0 bases and J dropped 8 bases, with 13 bases sitting between them. The CDR3 region has the DNA TGTGCCAGTAGTATAGATTCCTACAGGGAGGAAGCTTTCTTT. Protein: CASSIDSYREEAFF.

A single count supports this clone. The V call is TRBV5-1, the J call TRBJ2-3, with TRBD2 matching 11 bases. This CDR3 comprises 18 residues. Germline trimming cut 2 bases from V and 0 bases from J; bases unmatched to any gene: 8. CDR1 is SGHRS and CDR2 is YFSETQ in the germline V gene. This CDR3 is CASSFLASGGRSTDTQYF. The CDR3 region has the DNA TGCGCCAGCAGCTTCTTGGCTAGCGGGGGGAGAAGCACAGATACGCAGTATTTT.

In this sample, this clone turned up once. The chain couples TRBV5-4 to TRBJ2-3; 14 bases are a match to TRBD2. The CDR3 contains 15 residues. V shed 4 bases, J shed 7 bases, and the junction held 5 bases outside the gene matches. Germline loops: CDR1 SGHNT, CDR2 YYREEE (reference sequence). CDR3 sequence reads: CASSATSGGAYTQYF. In DNA, the CDR3 is TGTGCCAGCAGCGCGACTAGCGGGGGGGCTTATACGCAGTATTTT.

The chain has TRBV6-5 and TRBJ1-1, with D uncertain. V lost 3 bases, J lost 3 bases, and 11 bases lay in between. Germline V gene data show CDR1 as MNHEY and CDR2 as SVGAGI. The CDR3 runs to 14 residues. CDR3 nucleotides: TGTGCCAGCAGTTATGTCCGGGGTGACACTGAAGCTTTCTTT. Its protein product is CASSYVRGDTEAFF.

The chain joins TRBV14 to TRBJ2-3; 10 bases agree with TRBD1. Germline lookup yields CDR1 SGHDN and CDR2 FVKESK. The CDR3 spans 16 residues. V lost 3 bases and J lost 6; bases outside the gene matches: 9. CDR3 sequence: CASSQGDRGPADTQYF. CDR3 DNA sequence: TGTGCCAGCAGCCAGGGAGACAGGGGGCCGGCGGATACGCAGTATTTT.

This chain uses TRBV2 with TRBJ1-5; D uncertain. V gave up 11 bases and J gave up 3 bases, with 14 bases separating them. The CDR3 covers 13 residues. The germline gives CDR1 SNHLY, CDR2 FYNNEI. In DNA, the CDR3 is TGTGCCGTAAGAGGAGGATACAATCAGCCCCAGCATTTT. Translation: CAVRGGYNQPQHF.

This clone came up a few times. CDR3 bases: TGTGCCAGCAGCTTAATCGTTTCCAGGGCGTGGGACACCGGGGAGCTGTTTTTT. Its translation is CASSLIVSRAWDTGELFF. V usage is TRBV7-2 and J usage is TRBJ2-2; a weak D match, TRBD1 (5 bases). CDR1 and CDR2 from the germline V gene are SGHTA and FQGNSA. V shed 2 bases and J shed 3 bases, with 19 bases lying between them. The length of the CDR3 is 18 residues.

Only a few counts were recorded for this clone. DNA of the CDR3: TGTGCCAGCAGCTTAATTAACAGGGCGGAAGAAAAACTGTTTTTT. It is translated as CASSLINRAEEKLFF. The chain couples TRBV7-2 to TRBJ1-4, with D perhaps TRBD1 (6 bases). The CDR3 totals 15 residues. Per the germline V gene, CDR1 is SGHTA and CDR2 is FQGNSA. V was clipped by 2 bases and J by 8 bases, with 15 bases between them. Full variable domain (remainder filled in from reference TRBV7-2 and TRBJ1-4): GAGVSQSPSNKVTEKGKDVELRCDPISGHTALYWYRQSLGQGLEFLIYFQGNSAPDKSGLPSDRFSAERTGGSVSTLTIQRTQQEDSAVYLCASSLINRAEEKLFFGSGTQLSVL.

This clone was recorded a few times. V usage is TRBV4-3 and J usage is TRBJ2-6; D unresolved. V was shortened by 0 bases and J by 0 bases, with 6 bases between the two germline ends. Looked up from germline, CDR1 is LGHNA and CDR2 is YSLEER. This CDR3 is built from 16 residues. The DNA of the CDR3 is TGCGCCAGCAGCCAAGATCACAGCTCTGGGGCCAACGTCCTGACTTTC. Protein product: CASSQDHSSGANVLTF.

This clone was seen repeatedly, ten times or more. The rearrangement uses TRBV6-2 or TRBV6-3 and TRBJ1-6; D remains unclear. Trimming cost V 5 bases and J 7 bases, with 12 bases left between them. Germline-derived CDR1 and CDR2 are MNHEY and SVGEGT. The CDR3 is made up of 14 amino acids. For the CDR3, the DNA is TGTGCCAGCAGTCTTTACACGGGAAATTCACCCCTCCACTTT. Translating it yields CASSLYTGNSPLHF.

This sequence joins TRBV12-3 or TRBV12-4 and TRBJ1-1; 7 bases are a match to TRBD1. The CDR3 is 13 amino acids. V was clipped by 5 bases and J by 5 bases; unmatched bases: 5. This CDR3 is CASSETGVTEAFF. In DNA form, the CDR3 reads TGTGCCAGCAGTGAAACAGGGGTTACTGAAGCTTTCTTT.

The chain employs TRBV11-2 and TRBJ1-2; possibly TRBD1 for D (5 bases). Per the germline V gene, CDR1 is SGHAT and CDR2 is FQNNGV. There are 13 residues in the CDR3. V lost 1 base, J lost 6 bases, and 9 bases lay in between. The CDR3 region has the DNA TGTGCCAGCAGCTTAGCAGGGCATAATGGCTACACCTTC. This translates into CASSLAGHNGYTF.

This clone appeared once. J is TRBJ1-4 and V is TRBV7-8; 7 nucleotides match TRBD1. The CDR3 loop spans 16 amino acids. Per germline, CDR1 SGHVS and CDR2 FQNEAQ. The trim removed 3 bases at V and 3 bases at J, leaving 7 bases unmatched. DNA of the CDR3: TGTGCCAGCAGCTTGACAGGGCAGGGACCTAATGAAAAACTGTTTTTT. Protein product: CASSLTGQGPNEKLFF.

J is TRBJ1-1 and V is TRBV5-1; D is perhaps TRBD1 (5 bases). Trimming stripped 4 bases from V and 5 bases from J, with 15 bases between. CDR3 length: 14 residues. Germline V CDR1 and CDR2: SGHRS, YFSETQ. CDR3 sequence: CASSPGGTWTEAFF. CDR3 sequence (DNA): TGCGCCAGCAGCCCGGGCGGGACGTGGACTGAAGCTTTCTTT. The full variable domain, its missing parts supplied by reference TRBV5-1 and TRBJ1-1, is KAGVTQTPRYLIKTRGQQVTLSCSPISGHRSVSWYQQTPGQGLQFLFEYFSETQRNKGNFPGRFSGRQFSNSRSEMNVSTLELGDSALYLCASSPGGTWTEAFFGQGTRLTVV.

This clone was observed a handful of times. The J gene is TRBJ2-3, the V gene TRBV3-1 (or the pseudogene TRBV3-2); D uncertain. The CDR3 sequence is 12 residues long. Germline CDR1 is LGHDT and CDR2 is YNNKEL (reference sequence). Between the trimmed V and J ends, which lost 4 bases and 2 bases, there was a span of 4 bases. The CDR3 DNA reads TGTGCCAGCAGCCGGCTCACAGATACGCAGTATTTT. It is translated as CASSRLTDTQYF.

This chain links TRBV21-1 with TRBJ1-1; the D call in the table, TRBD1, was not verified against the DNA. TRBV21-1 is flagged as a pseudogene. This CDR3 contains 19 residues. The CDR3 sequence is CASSKGTGSVLRGSPEAFF. Here the CDR3 DNA reads TGTGCCAGCAGCAAAGGGACAGGGTCCGTACTTCGAGGGTCCCCTGAAGCTTTCTTT.

CDR3 in amino acids: CASSVVPGQGTEKLFF. CDR3 coding DNA: TGTGCCAGCAGTGTCGTCCCGGGACAGGGAACTGAAAAACTGTTTTTT. The gene calls are TRBV2 and TRBJ1-4, with 9 bases aligning to TRBD1. V lost 4 bases to trimming and J lost 7 bases; unmatched junction nucleotides: 10. CDR1 is SNHLY and CDR2 is FYNNEI in the germline V gene. This CDR3 has 16 residues.

The chain links TRBV3-1 (or the pseudogene TRBV3-2) to TRBJ2-1; 8 bases line up with TRBD2. Germline V gene data show CDR1 as LGHDT and CDR2 as YNNKEL (reference sequence). The V gene end was trimmed by 0 bases and the J gene end by 0 bases; junction bases not matched to a gene: 7. This CDR3 is built from 18 residues. The CDR3 loop reads CASSQEGQRGSSYNEQFF. The CDR3 DNA reads TGTGCCAGCAGCCAAGAAGGTCAGCGGGGGAGCTCCTACAATGAGCAGTTCTTC.

CDR3: CASNVLAGDGETQYF. CDR3 nucleotide sequence: TGTGCCAGCAACGTACTAGCGGGGGACGGAGAGACCCAGTACTTC. This chain connects TRBV6-5 to TRBJ2-5, with 11 bases lining up with TRBD2. CDR1 is MNHEY, CDR2 SVGAGI, per germline. V dropped 7 bases and J dropped 4; count of bases not matched to a gene: 8. The CDR3 contains 15 residues.

The genes are TRBV7-8 and TRBJ2-1, with D tentatively TRBD1 (6 bases). The V end lost 8 bases, the J end lost 8 bases, and 16 bases lay between the germline ends. Germline CDR1 reads SGHVS; CDR2 reads FQNEAQ. The CDR3 is 13 amino acids. The CDR3 DNA sequence: TGTGCCAGCTTGAACAGGGTAAGCGATGAGCAGTTCTTC. This translates into CASLNRVSDEQFF.

The chain carries TRBV4-3 and TRBJ2-1; 10 nucleotides agree with TRBD2. This CDR3 is built from 17 residues. Germline V gene data show CDR1 as LGHNA and CDR2 as YSLEER. Trimming at V came to 0 bases and at J to 10 bases, leaving 12 bases not matched to a gene. CDR3 in DNA: TGCGCCAGCAGCCAAGAGATAAACGGGCTAGCGGGGGAAGAGCAGTTCTTC. This codes for CASSQEINGLAGEEQFF.